This paragraph reports one T cell receptor beta chain. The data stem from a study of blood T cell repertoires in COVID-19. Study background: PBMCs, B-cell-depleted T cells, or T cells provided the cDNA or gDNA that made up the material.

V lost 0 bases and J lost 7, with 7 bases in between. Germline V gene lookup returns CDR1 SGDLS and CDR2 YYNGEE. This CDR3 is built from 12 residues. Measured with immunoSEQ multiplex PCR; TCRdb has only the in-frame clones, and not every one. The profile shows 150,000 or so clones, 82% of them singletons. The chain uses TRBV9 and TRBJ2-5, with D tentatively TRBD2 (5 bases). Sequencing was carried out using PBMCs or T cells enriched from blood (not recorded which). This clonotype was obtained from a man between 50 and 59 years old who had recovered from COVID-19. The CDR3 region has the DNA TGTGCCAGCAGCGTAGCCGCGGGGACCCAGTACTTC. As protein: CASSVAAGTQYF. Supplemented by reference TRBV9 and TRBJ2-5, the full variable domain reads DSGVTQTPKHLITATGQRVTLRCSPRSGDLSVYWYQQSLDQGLQFLIQYYNGEERAKGNILERFSAQQFPDLHSELNLSSLELGDSALYFCASSVAAGTQYFGPGTRLLVL.